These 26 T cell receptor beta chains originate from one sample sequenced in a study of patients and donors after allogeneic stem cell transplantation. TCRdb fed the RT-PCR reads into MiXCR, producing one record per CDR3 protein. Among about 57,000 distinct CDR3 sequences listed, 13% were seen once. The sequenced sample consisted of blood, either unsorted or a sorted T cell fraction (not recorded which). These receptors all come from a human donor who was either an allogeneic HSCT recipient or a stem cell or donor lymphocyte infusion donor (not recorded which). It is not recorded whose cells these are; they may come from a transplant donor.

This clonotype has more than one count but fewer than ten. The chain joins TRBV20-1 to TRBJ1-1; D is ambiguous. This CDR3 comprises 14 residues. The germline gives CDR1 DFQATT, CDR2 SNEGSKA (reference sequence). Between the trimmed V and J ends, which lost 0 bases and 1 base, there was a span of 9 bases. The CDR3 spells CSARDLFRNTEAFF. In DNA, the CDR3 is TGCAGTGCTAGAGATTTGTTCAGGAACACTGAAGCTTTCTTT.

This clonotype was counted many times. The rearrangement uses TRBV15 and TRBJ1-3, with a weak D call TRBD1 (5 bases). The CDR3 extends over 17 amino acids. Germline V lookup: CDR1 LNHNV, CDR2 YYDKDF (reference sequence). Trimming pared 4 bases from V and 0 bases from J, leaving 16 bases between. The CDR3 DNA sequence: TGTGCCACCAGCACACGGGACGGCCTCCTCTCTGGAAACACCATATATTTT. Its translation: CATSTRDGLLSGNTIYF.

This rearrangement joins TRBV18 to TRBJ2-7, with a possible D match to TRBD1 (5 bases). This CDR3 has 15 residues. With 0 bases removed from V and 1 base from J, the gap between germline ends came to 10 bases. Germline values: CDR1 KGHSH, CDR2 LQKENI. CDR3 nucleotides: TGTGCCAGCTCACCACCGGCCAGGACATCCTACGAGCAGTACTTC. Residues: CASSPPARTSYEQYF.

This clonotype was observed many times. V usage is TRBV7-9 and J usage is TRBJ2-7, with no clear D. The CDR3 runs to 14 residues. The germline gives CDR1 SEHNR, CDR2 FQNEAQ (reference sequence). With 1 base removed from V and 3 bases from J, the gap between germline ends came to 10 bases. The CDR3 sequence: CASSLEAYDYEQYF. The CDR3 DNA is TGTGCCAGCAGCTTAGAGGCCTACGACTACGAGCAGTACTTC. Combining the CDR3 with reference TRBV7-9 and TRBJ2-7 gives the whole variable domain DTGVSQNPRHKITKRGQNVTFRCDPISEHNRLYWYRQTLGQGPEFLTYFQNEAQLEKSRLLSDRFSAERPKGSFSTLEIQRTEQGDSAMYLCASSLEAYDYEQYFGPGTRLTVT.

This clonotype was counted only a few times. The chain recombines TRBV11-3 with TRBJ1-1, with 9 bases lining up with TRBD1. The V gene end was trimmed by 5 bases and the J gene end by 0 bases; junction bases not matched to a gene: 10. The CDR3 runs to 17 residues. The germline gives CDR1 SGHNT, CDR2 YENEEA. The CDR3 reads CASSLNEGQGMNTEAFF. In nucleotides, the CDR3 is TGTGCCAGCAGCCTGAACGAAGGACAGGGGATGAACACTGAAGCTTTCTTT.

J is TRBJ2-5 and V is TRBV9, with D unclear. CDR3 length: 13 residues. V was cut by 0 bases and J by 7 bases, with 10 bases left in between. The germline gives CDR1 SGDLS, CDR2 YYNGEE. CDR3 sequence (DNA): TGTGCCAGCAGCGTAGAATCTATTGGGACCCAGTACTTC. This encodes CASSVESIGTQYF.

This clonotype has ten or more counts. This CDR3 is CASSQDLAADTQYF. The CDR3 bases are TGTGCCAGCAGCCAAGATCTGGCGGCAGATACGCAGTATTTT. The chain uses TRBV14 and TRBJ2-3, with no clear D. Trimming removed 0 bases from V and 4 bases from J, with 8 bases in between. The CDR3 totals 14 residues. Germline lookup yields CDR1 SGHDN and CDR2 FVKESK.

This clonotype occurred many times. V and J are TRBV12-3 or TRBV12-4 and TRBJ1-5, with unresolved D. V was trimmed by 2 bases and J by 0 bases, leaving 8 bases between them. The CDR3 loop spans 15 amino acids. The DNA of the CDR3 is TGTGCCAGCAGTTTATGGGTATCTAGCAATCAGCCCCAGCATTTT. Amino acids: CASSLWVSSNQPQHF.

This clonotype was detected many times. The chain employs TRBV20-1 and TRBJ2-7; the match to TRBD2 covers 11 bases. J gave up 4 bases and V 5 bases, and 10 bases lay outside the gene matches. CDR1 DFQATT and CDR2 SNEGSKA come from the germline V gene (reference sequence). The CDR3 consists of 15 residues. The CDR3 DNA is TGCAGTGCTCATTTGACTAGCGGGATTACTTACGAGCAGTACTTC. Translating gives CSAHLTSGITYEQYF.

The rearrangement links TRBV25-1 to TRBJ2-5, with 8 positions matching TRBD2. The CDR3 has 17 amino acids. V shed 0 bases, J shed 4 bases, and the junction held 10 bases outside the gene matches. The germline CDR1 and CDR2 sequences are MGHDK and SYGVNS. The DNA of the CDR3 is TGTGCCAGCAGTGAATATCGTGTTAGCGGGGTTCTAGAGACCCAGTACTTC. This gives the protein CASSEYRVSGVLETQYF. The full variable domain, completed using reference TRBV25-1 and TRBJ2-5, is EADIYQTPRYLVIGTGKKITLECSQTMGHDKMYWYQQDPGMELHLIHYSYGVNSTEKGDLSSESTVSRIRTEHFPLTLESARPSHTSQYLCASSEYRVSGVLETQYFGPGTRLLVL.

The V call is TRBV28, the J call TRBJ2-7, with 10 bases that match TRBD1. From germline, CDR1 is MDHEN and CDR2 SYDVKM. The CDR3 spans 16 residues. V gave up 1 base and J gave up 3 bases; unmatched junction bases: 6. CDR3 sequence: CASSLLGGQGNYEQYF. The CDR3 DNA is TGTGCCAGCAGTTTATTAGGGGGACAGGGGAACTACGAGCAGTACTTC.

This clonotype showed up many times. The CDR3 DNA follows: TGTGCCAGCAGTTTTGGGTCCTTATATCAGCCCCAGCATTTT. Translated, it gives CASSFGSLYQPQHF. The chain has TRBV12-3 or TRBV12-4 and TRBJ1-5; D gene unclear. V lost 3 bases to trimming and J lost 5 bases, with 11 bases between them. This CDR3 is 14 amino acids long.

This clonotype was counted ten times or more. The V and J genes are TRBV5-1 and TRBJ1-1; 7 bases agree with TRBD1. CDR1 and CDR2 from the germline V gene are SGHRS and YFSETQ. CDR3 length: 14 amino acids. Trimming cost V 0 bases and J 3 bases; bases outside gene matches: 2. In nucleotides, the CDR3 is TGCGCCAGCAGCTTGGCAGGGGGGTACACTGAAGCTTTCTTT. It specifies CASSLAGGYTEAFF.

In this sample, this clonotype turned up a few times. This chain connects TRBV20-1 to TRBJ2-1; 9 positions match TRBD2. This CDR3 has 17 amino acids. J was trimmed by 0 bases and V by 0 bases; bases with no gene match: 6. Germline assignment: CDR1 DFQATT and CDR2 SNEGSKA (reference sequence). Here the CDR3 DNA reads TGCAGTGCTAGAGAGTGGATTAGCGGGAGCTCCTACAATGAGCAGTTCTTC. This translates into CSAREWISGSSYNEQFF.

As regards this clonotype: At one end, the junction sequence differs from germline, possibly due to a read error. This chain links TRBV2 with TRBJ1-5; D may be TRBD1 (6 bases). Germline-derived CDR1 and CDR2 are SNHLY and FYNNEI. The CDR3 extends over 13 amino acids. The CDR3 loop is CASREGGFQPQHF. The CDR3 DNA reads TGTGCCAGCAGGGAAGGGGGTTTTCAGCCCCAGCATTTT.

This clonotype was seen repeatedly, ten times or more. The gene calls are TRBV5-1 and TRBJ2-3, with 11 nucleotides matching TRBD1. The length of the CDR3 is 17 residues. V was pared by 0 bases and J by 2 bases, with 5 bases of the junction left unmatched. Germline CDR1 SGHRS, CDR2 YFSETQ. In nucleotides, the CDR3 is TGCGCCAGCAGCTTGGCCCGGGACAGGGGGGCCACAGATACGCAGTATTTT. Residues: CASSLARDRGATDTQYF.

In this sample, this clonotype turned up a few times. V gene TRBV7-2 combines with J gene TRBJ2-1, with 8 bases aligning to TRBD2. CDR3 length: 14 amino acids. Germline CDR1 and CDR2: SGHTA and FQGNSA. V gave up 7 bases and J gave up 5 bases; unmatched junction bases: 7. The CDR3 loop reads CASTVAGSDNEQFF. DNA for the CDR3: TGTGCCAGCACCGTAGCGGGATCCGACAATGAGCAGTTCTTC.

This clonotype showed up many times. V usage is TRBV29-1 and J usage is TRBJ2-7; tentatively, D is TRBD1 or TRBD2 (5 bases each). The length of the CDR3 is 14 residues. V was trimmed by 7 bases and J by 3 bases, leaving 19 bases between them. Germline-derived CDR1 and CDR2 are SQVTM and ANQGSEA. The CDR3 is CSAVRGASYYEQYF. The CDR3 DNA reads TGCAGCGCCGTGAGGGGAGCCTCCTACTACGAGCAGTACTTC.

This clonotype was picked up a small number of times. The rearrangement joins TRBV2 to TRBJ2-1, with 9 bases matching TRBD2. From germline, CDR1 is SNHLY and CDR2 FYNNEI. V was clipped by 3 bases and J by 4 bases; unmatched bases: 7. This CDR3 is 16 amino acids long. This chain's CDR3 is CASSEVAGAVYNEQFF. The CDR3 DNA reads TGTGCCAGCAGTGAGGTAGCGGGAGCTGTTTACAATGAGCAGTTCTTC.

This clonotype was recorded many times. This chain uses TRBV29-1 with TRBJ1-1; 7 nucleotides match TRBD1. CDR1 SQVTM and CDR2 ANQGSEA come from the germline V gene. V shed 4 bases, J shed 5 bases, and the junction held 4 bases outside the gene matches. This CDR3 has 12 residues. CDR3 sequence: CSVVSGGTEAFF. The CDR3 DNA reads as TGCAGCGTTGTTTCAGGGGGGACTGAAGCTTTCTTT. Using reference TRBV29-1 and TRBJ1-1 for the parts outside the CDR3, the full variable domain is SAVISQKPSRDICQRGTSLTIQCQVDSQVTMMFWYRQQPGQSLTLIATANQGSEATYESGFVIDKFPISRPNLTFSTLTVSNMSPEDSSIYLCSVVSGGTEAFFGQGTRLTVV.

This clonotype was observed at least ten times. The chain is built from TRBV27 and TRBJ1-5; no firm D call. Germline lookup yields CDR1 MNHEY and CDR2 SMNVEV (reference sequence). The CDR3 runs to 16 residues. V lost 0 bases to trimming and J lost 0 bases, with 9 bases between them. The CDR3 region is CASSLSWPYSNQPQHF. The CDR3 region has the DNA TGTGCCAGCAGTTTATCTTGGCCCTATAGCAATCAGCCCCAGCATTTT.

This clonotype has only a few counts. CDR3 DNA: TGTGCCAGCAGCTTAGGACGCTCAAGCTCCTACAATGAGCAGTTCTTC. Amino acids: CASSLGRSSSYNEQFF. This sequence joins TRBV11-2 and TRBJ2-1; D gene unclear. V was trimmed by 1 base and J by 0 bases, leaving 10 bases between them. The CDR3 is 16 residues long. The germline gives CDR1 SGHAT, CDR2 FQNNGV.

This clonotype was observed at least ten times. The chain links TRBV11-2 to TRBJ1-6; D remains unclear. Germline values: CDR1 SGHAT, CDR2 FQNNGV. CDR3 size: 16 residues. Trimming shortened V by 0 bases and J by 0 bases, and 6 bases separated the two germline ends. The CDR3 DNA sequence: TGTGCCAGCAGCTTAGAAGGGAGCTCCTATAATTCACCCCTCCACTTT. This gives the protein CASSLEGSSYNSPLHF.

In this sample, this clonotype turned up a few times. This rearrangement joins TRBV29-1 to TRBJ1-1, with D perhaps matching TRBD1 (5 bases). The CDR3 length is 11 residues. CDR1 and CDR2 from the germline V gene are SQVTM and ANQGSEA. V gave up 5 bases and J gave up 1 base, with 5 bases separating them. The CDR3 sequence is CSVTGNTEAFF. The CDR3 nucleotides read TGCAGCGTTACAGGGAACACTGAAGCTTTCTTT. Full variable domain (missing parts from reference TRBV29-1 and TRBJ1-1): SAVISQKPSRDICQRGTSLTIQCQVDSQVTMMFWYRQQPGQSLTLIATANQGSEATYESGFVIDKFPISRPNLTFSTLTVSNMSPEDSSIYLCSVTGNTEAFFGQGTRLTVV.

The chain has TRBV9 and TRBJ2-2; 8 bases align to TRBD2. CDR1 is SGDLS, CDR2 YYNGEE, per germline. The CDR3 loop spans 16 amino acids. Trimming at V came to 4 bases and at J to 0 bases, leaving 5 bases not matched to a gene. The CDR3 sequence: CASSPRLATNTGELFF. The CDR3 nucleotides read TGTGCCAGCAGCCCTAGACTAGCGACGAACACCGGGGAGCTGTTTTTT.

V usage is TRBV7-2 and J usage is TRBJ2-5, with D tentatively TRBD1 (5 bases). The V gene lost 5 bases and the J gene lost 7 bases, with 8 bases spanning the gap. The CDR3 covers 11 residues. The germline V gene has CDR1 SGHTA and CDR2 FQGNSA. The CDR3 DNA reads TGTGCCAGCAGCCCTACAGGGACCCAGTACTTC. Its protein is CASSPTGTQYF.